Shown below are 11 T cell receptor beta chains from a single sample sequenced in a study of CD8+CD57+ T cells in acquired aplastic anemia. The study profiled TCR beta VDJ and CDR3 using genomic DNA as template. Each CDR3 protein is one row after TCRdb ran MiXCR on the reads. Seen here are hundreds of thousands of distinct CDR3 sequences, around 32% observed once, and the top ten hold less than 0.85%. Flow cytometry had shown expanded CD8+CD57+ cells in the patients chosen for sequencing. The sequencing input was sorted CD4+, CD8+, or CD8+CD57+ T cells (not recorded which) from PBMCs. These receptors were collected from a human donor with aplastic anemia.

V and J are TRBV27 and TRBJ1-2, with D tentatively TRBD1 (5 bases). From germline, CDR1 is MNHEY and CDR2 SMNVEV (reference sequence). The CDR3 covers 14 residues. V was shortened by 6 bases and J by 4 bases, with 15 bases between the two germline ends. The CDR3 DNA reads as TGTGCCAGCAGGGGACCCTCCTTGCTCTATGGCTACACCTTC. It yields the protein CASRGPSLLYGYTF.

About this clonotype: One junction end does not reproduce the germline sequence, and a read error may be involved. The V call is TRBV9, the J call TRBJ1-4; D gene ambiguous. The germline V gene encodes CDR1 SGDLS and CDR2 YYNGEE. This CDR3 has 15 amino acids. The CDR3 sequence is CARSVLDRLGEKLFF. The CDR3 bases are TGTGCCCGCAGCGTATTGGACCGTCTCGGTGAAAAACTGTTTTTT.

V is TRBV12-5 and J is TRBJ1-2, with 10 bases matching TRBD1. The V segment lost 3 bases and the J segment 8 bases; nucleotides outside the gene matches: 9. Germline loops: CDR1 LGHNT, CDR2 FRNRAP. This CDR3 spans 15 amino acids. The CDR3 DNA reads TGTGCTAGTGGTTTCCCCGGGGACAGGGGTTGGGGCTACACCTTC. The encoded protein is CASGFPGDRGWGYTF.

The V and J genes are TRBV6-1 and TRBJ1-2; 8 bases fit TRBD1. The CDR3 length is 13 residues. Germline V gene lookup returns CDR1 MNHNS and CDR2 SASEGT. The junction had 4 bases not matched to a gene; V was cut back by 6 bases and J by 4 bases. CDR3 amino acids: CASRDRGFYGYTF. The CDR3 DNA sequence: TGTGCCAGCAGAGACAGGGGATTCTATGGCTACACCTTC.

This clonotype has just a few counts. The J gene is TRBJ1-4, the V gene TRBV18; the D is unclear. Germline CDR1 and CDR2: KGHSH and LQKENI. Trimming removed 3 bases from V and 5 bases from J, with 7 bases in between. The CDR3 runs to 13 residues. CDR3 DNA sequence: TGTGCCAGCTCACCCCAGCTCAATGAAAAACTGTTTTTT. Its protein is CASSPQLNEKLFF.

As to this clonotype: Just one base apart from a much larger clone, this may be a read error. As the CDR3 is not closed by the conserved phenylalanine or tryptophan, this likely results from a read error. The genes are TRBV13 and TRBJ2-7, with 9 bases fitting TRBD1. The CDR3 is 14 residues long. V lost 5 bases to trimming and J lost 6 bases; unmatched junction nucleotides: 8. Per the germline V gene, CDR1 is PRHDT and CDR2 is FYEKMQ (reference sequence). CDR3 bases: TGTGCCAGCAGCCCCACCGGGACAGGGCGCGAGCAGTACCTC. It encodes CASSPTGTGREQYL.

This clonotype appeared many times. The CDR3 DNA reads TGCAGCGCCTTAGCGGGAGGGAGCACAGATACGCAGTATTTT. Amino acids: CSALAGGSTDTQYF. The chain employs TRBV29-1 and TRBJ2-3, with 11 bases identical to TRBD2. This CDR3 comprises 14 residues. Germline-derived CDR1 and CDR2 are SQVTM and ANQGSEA. The junction had 3 bases not matched to a gene; V was cut back by 7 bases and J by 0 bases.

The CDR3 is CASSPPLTGSNYGYTF. The CDR3 nucleotides read TGTGCCAGCTCACCACCGTTAACAGGAAGTAACTATGGCTACACCTTC. The chain carries TRBV18 and TRBJ1-2, with a weak D call TRBD1 (5 bases). V gave up 0 bases and J gave up 1 base, with 12 bases separating them. There are 16 residues in the CDR3. The germline V gene encodes CDR1 KGHSH and CDR2 LQKENI.

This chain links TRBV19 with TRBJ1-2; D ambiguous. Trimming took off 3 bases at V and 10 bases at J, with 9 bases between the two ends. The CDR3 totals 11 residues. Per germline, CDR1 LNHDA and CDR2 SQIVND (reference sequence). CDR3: CASSIGRDYTF. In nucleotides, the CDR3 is TGTGCCAGTAGTATCGGCCGGGACTACACCTTC.

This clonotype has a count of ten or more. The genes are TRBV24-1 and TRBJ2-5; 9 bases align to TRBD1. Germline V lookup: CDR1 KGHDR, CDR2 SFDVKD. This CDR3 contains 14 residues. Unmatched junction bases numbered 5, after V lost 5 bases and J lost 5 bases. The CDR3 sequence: CATSATGGGETQYF. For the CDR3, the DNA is TGTGCCACCAGTGCTACAGGGGGCGGGGAGACCCAGTACTTC.

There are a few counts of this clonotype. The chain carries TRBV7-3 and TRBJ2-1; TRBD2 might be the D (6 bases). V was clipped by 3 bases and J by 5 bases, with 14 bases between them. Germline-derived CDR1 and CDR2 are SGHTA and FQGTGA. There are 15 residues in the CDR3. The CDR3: CASSFMSGLNNEQFF. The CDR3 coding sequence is TGTGCCAGCAGCTTTATGTCGGGACTTAACAATGAGCAGTTCTTC.